These 20 T cell receptor beta chains came from one sample sequenced in a study of early T cells in non-severe SARS-CoV-2 infection. Each CDR3 protein is one row after TCRdb ran MiXCR on the 5' RACE reads. The profile shows tens of thousands of distinct CDR3 sequences, around 10% of them singletons. The source material was whole blood. Receptors were obtained from an adult who was a healthcare worker with PCR-confirmed SARS-CoV-2 infection or an uninfected control (not recorded which).

This clonotype was recorded a few times. The V call is TRBV5-1, the J call TRBJ2-3; no reliable D call. The V and J ends lost 0 bases and 3 bases respectively, with 8 bases between them. CDR1 and CDR2 from the germline V gene are SGHRS and YFSETQ. This CDR3 is built from 14 residues. The CDR3 DNA reads as TGCGCCAGCAGCTTGGGGGTGGTGACAGATACGCAGTATTTT. Its protein is CASSLGVVTDTQYF.

The sample holds many counts of this clonotype. The chain joins TRBV11-2 to TRBJ2-5; a possible D gene is TRBD2 (5 bases). V lost 5 bases and J 4 bases, leaving 14 bases between the germline ends. The V gene's germline CDR1 is SGHAT and CDR2 FQNNGV. The CDR3 contains 14 residues. Written as DNA, the CDR3 is TGTGCCAGCAGCCAAAGGGCCCGGGGAGAGACCCAGTACTTC. Its translation: CASSQRARGETQYF. The full variable domain, with the rest looked up from reference TRBV11-2 and TRBJ2-5, is EAGVAQSPRYKIIEKRQSVAFWCNPISGHATLYWYQQILGQGPKLLIQFQNNGVVDDSQLPKDRFSAERLKGVDSTLKIQPAKLEDSAVYLCASSQRARGETQYFGPGTRLLVL.

This clonotype was observed many times. This chain joins TRBV7-9 and TRBJ2-7; 8 bases are shared with TRBD1. With V trimmed by 5 bases and J by 2 bases, 8 bases remained unmatched. The germline CDR1 and CDR2 sequences are SEHNR and FQNEAQ (reference sequence). The CDR3 loop spans 15 amino acids. The CDR3 DNA sequence: TGTGCCAGCAGCCATCGTAGGGACAGGCCCTACGAGCAGTACTTC. This encodes CASSHRRDRPYEQYF.

The chain employs TRBV28 and TRBJ1-6; the match to TRBD1 covers 8 bases. J lost 7 bases, V lost 1 base, and 15 bases had no gene match. Per germline, CDR1 MDHEN and CDR2 SYDVKM. The CDR3 length is 19 residues. The DNA of the CDR3 is TGTGCCAGCAGTTTATTGGACAGGGCCACAACCTGGGAGAATTCACCCCTCCACTTT. Amino acid sequence: CASSLLDRATTWENSPLHF. The variable domain in full, completed from reference TRBV28 and TRBJ1-6, reads DVKVTQSSRYLVKRTGEKVFLECVQDMDHENMFWYRQDPGLGLRLIYFSYDVKMKEKGDIPEGYSVSREKKERFSLILESASTNQTSMYLCASSLLDRATTWENSPLHFGNGTRLTVT.

This clonotype was seen many times. Mismatch with germline at one junction end may stem from a read error. The chain employs TRBV6-5 and TRBJ1-1; D not certain. CDR1 and CDR2 (germline): MNHEY, SVGAGI. The CDR3 totals 13 residues. The DNA of the CDR3 is TGTGCCAGCAGTTATTCGACCGGGCACCGATTTCTCTTT. This sequence encodes CASSYSTGHRFLF.

This clonotype was counted ten times or more. The V call is TRBV18, the J call TRBJ2-1; D possibly matches TRBD1 or TRBD2 (5 bases each). The germline V gene has CDR1 KGHSH and CDR2 LQKENI. There are 16 residues in the CDR3. Trimming removed 1 base at V and 2 bases at J, with 12 bases between. The CDR3 loop is CASSPRRAGPYNEQFF. CDR3 in DNA: TGTGCCAGCTCACCACGGCGGGCAGGGCCCTACAATGAGCAGTTCTTC.

The chain joins TRBV14 to TRBJ2-7; 12 bases fit TRBD2. V gave up 4 bases and J gave up 5 bases; unmatched junction bases: 6. CDR1 is SGHDN, CDR2 FVKESK, per germline. This CDR3 comprises 15 residues. This CDR3 is CASSRSSGRANEQYF. CDR3 bases: TGTGCCAGCAGCCGCTCTAGCGGGAGGGCCAACGAGCAGTACTTC.

There are a few counts of this clonotype. This chain connects TRBV6-6 to TRBJ2-1, with D possibly being TRBD1 (6 bases). Germline V gene data show CDR1 as MNHNY and CDR2 as SVGAGI (reference sequence). This CDR3 contains 12 residues. V gave up 2 bases and J gave up 12 bases, with 11 bases separating them. CDR3 sequence: CASSYADRMQFF. CDR3 sequence (DNA): TGTGCCAGCAGTTACGCCGACAGGATGCAGTTCTTC.

The table lists this clonotype with many counts. The CDR3 loop is CASSVRLEAGDTQYF. CDR3 in DNA: TGTGCCAGCAGCGTACGTTTAGAGGCGGGAGATACGCAGTATTTT. The chain has TRBV9 and TRBJ2-3; D perhaps matches TRBD2 (5 bases). The CDR3 is 15 residues long. Germline assignment: CDR1 SGDLS and CDR2 YYNGEE. Trimming took off 1 base at V and 5 bases at J, with 14 bases between the two ends. The entire variable domain, with the rest obtained from reference TRBV9 and TRBJ2-3, is as follows: DSGVTQTPKHLITATGQRVTLRCSPRSGDLSVYWYQQSLDQGLQFLIQYYNGEERAKGNILERFSAQQFPDLHSELNLSSLELGDSALYFCASSVRLEAGDTQYFGPGTRLTVL.

The rearrangement joins TRBV28 to TRBJ2-3; 12 bases map to TRBD2. Per germline, CDR1 MDHEN and CDR2 SYDVKM. The V and J ends lost 3 bases and 4 bases, in that order; junction bases with no gene match: 8. The CDR3 is 17 residues long. The CDR3 bases are TGTGCCAGCAGTTTGGGTCTAGCGGGAGGGCCCGCAGATACGCAGTATTTT. This codes for CASSLGLAGGPADTQYF.

This clonotype was seen repeatedly, ten times or more. The genes are TRBV7-6 and TRBJ2-1; the D gene is possibly TRBD1 (6 bases). The CDR3 runs 13 residues. V shed 1 base and J shed 10 bases, with 11 bases lying between them. Germline V lookup: CDR1 SGHVS, CDR2 FNYEAQ. CDR3 in amino acids: CASSLGTATEQFF. In DNA form, the CDR3 reads TGTGCCAGCAGCTTAGGGACAGCCACGGAGCAGTTCTTC.

This clonotype was seen a handful of times. J is TRBJ2-1 and V is TRBV6-6; 13 nucleotides line up with TRBD2. V dropped 5 bases and J dropped 0; count of bases not matched to a gene: 10. The germline CDR1 and CDR2 sequences are MNHNY and SVGAGI (reference sequence). The CDR3 extends over 19 amino acids. The CDR3: CASSLTSGRITSSYNEQFF. In nucleotides, the CDR3 is TGTGCCAGCAGTCTGACTAGCGGGAGGATAACAAGCTCCTACAATGAGCAGTTCTTC.

This clonotype was detected many times. This chain links TRBV11-1 with TRBJ1-6, with D uncertain. Germline V gene sequence: CDR1 SGHAT, CDR2 FQDESV (reference sequence). This CDR3 is built from 17 residues. Trimming removed 2 bases from V and 0 bases from J, with 11 bases in between. The CDR3 DNA follows: TGTGCCAGCAGCTTACGTCCAGCCAACTCCTATAATTCACCCCTCCACTTT. It translates to CASSLRPANSYNSPLHF.

This clonotype was seen ten or more times. The CDR3 DNA follows: TGTGCCAGCAGCTCCTTGGACAAGCCGAGGAAACTGTTTTTT. It translates to CASSSLDKPRKLFF. The chain recombines TRBV13 with TRBJ1-4, with D maybe TRBD1 (5 bases). In germline, CDR1 is PRHDT, CDR2 FYEKMQ (reference sequence). This CDR3 is 14 amino acids long. Trimming removed 4 bases from V and 11 bases from J, with 17 bases in between.

This clonotype was detected a few times. The chain couples TRBV20-1 to TRBJ2-3, with 7 bases that match TRBD2. The CDR3 loop spans 15 amino acids. The V gene end was trimmed by 5 bases and the J gene end by 1 base; junction bases not matched to a gene: 9. Germline-derived CDR1 and CDR2 are DFQATT and SNEGSKA (reference sequence). CDR3 sequence reads: CSAFGGTGGTDTQYF. As DNA, the CDR3 is TGCAGTGCTTTCGGGGGGACGGGGGGCACAGATACGCAGTATTTT.

This clonotype has a handful of counts. J is TRBJ2-7 and V is TRBV28; possible D gene TRBD1, 6 bases. Trimming left V 4 bases short and J 2 bases short, with 24 bases between. CDR1 is MDHEN and CDR2 is SYDVKM in the germline V gene. This CDR3 contains 18 residues. This CDR3 is CASSSAQTGLFLTYEQYF. The CDR3 coding sequence is TGTGCCAGCAGTTCCGCCCAGACAGGCCTGTTCCTTACCTACGAGCAGTACTTC.

V gene TRBV5-1 combines with J gene TRBJ2-5, with 9 nucleotides matching TRBD2. Germline assignment: CDR1 SGHRS and CDR2 YFSETQ. Trimming cost V 6 bases and J 1 base; bases outside gene matches: 7. The CDR3 contains 15 residues. Here the CDR3 DNA reads TGCGCCAGCACCCCTCTAGCGGGACTCCAAGAGACCCAGTACTTC. This translates into CASTPLAGLQETQYF.

This clonotype was seen many times. The chain is built from TRBV18 and TRBJ2-5, with D hard to call. This CDR3 is 12 amino acids long. In germline, CDR1 is KGHSH, CDR2 LQKENI. V was trimmed by 5 bases and J by 4 bases, leaving 8 bases between them. In DNA, the CDR3 is TGTGCCAGCTCAAGGCTTACAGAGACCCAGTACTTC. It is translated as CASSRLTETQYF.

This chain uses TRBV6-2 or TRBV6-3 with TRBJ1-1; D unclear. Germline lookup yields CDR1 MNHEY and CDR2 SVGEGT. V lost 2 bases and J 4 bases, leaving 11 bases between the germline ends. CDR3 length: 14 amino acids. The CDR3 loop reads CASSYGGPSTEAFF. In DNA form, the CDR3 reads TGTGCCAGCAGTTACGGCGGCCCAAGCACTGAAGCTTTCTTT.

This sequence joins TRBV24-1 and TRBJ2-1; tentative D call: TRBD1 (6 bases). The germline CDR1 and CDR2 sequences are KGHDR and SFDVKD. This CDR3 is built from 16 residues. Trimming shortened V by 5 bases and J by 4 bases, and 17 bases separated the two germline ends. The CDR3 DNA reads TGTGCCACCAGTGCCCCGTCAGGGGACCTTTACAATGAGCAGTTCTTC. As protein: CATSAPSGDLYNEQFF.